The TCR beta chain under discussion was sequenced for a study of chemoradiotherapy in HPV16-positive cancers. The overall study: A couple of HPV16-positive patients' cells yielded candidate HPV-specific clones and common motifs. Whole-study findings and limits: Non-HPV-specific T cells did not expand in tumors during treatment, whereas candidate HPV-specific clones and E7-related motifs did.

This CDR3 has 17 residues. Germline CDR1 is MGHRA and CDR2 is YSYEKL. V trimming: 1 base; J trimming: 3 bases; junction bases outside the gene matches: 9. Data came from immunoSEQ multiplex PCR; TCRdb stores just in-frame clones and leaves some out. Seen here are 6,500 to 10,000 clones, roughly nine tenths observed once, and the top ten hold 14%. Worth noting for this clone: Antigen specificity is unknown.

The chain joins TRBV4-1 to TRBJ2-3; 8 bases line up with TRBD2. This TCR was sampled from a human donor with HPV-associated anogenital cancer. The sequencing used blood, collected from a patient who underwent chemoradiotherapy. Here the CDR3 DNA reads TGCGCCAGCAGCCAAGCTCCTCCAGCGGGGGATACAGATACGCAGTATTTT. It specifies CASSQAPPAGDTDTQYF.